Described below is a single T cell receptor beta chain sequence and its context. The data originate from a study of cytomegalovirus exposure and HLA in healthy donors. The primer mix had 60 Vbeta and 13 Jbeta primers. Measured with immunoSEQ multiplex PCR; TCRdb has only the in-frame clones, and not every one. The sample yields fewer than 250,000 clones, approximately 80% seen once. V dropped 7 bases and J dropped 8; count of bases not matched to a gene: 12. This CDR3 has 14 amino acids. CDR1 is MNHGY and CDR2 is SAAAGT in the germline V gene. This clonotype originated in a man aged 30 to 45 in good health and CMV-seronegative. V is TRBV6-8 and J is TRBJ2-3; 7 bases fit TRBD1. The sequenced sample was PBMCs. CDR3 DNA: TGTGCCAGCACCTACGGGACAGAACGAGGTACGCAGTATTTT. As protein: CASTYGTERGTQYF.